The T cell receptor beta chain described here comes from a study of blood T cells in healthy people across ages. CDR1 and CDR2 (germline): SGHTA, FQGNSA. The CDR3 is 13 residues long. Germline trimming cut 4 bases from V and 6 bases from J; bases unmatched to any gene: 3. A second PCR, run for about 7 to 11 cycles, used a sample-barcoded 5' primer plus a J-beta primer mix. Each sample yielded at least 3 million CDR3-containing paired-end reads. TCRdb re-called the 5' RACE reads with MiXCR, one entry per CDR3 protein. In the table there are 1.2 million to 1.5 million distinct CDR3 sequences, roughly 45% of which are singletons.

This chain joins TRBV7-2 and TRBJ2-3, with 8 bases aligning to TRBD1. The receptor was isolated from a woman between 18 and 30 years old in good health. The sequencing input was blood. CDR3 sequence reads: CASSSDREDTQYF. The CDR3 DNA reads TGTGCCAGCAGCTCGGACAGGGAGGATACGCAGTATTTT.